One and the same sample provided the 20 T cell receptor beta chains below, sequenced in a study of blood T cell repertoires in COVID-19. Method: immunoSEQ multiplex PCR; TCRdb's copy keeps in-frame clones and lacks some. The sample holds under 500,000 clones, around 89% seen once. Specimen: peripheral blood. These receptors were obtained from a woman aged 25 to 39 with acute or convalescent COVID-19.

This rearrangement joins TRBV28 to TRBJ2-5; D is ambiguous. CDR1 and CDR2 from the germline V gene are MDHEN and SYDVKM. This CDR3 comprises 10 residues. Trimming removed 5 bases from V and 5 bases from J, with 3 bases in between. CDR3 bases: TGTGCCAGCAGTGAGGAGACCCAGTACTTC. The encoded protein is CASSEETQYF.

The count of this clone is one. The chain employs TRBV2 and TRBJ2-7; possible D gene TRBD1, 6 bases. The germline V gene has CDR1 SNHLY and CDR2 FYNNEI. This CDR3 spans 15 amino acids. The V end was cut by 5 bases, the J end by 7 bases, with 21 bases between. Here the CDR3 reads CASSPPGTSPREQYF. The CDR3 nucleotides are TGTGCCAGCAGTCCGCCTGGGACATCTCCGAGGGAGCAGTACTTC.

The rearrangement links TRBV9 to TRBJ2-5; D possibly corresponds to TRBD1 (6 bases). Per germline, CDR1 SGDLS and CDR2 YYNGEE. Between the trimmed V and J ends, which lost 3 bases and 2 bases, there was a span of 8 bases. The CDR3 has 13 amino acids. CDR3 protein: CASSGGTQETQYF. As DNA, the CDR3 is TGTGCCAGCAGCGGGGGGACACAAGAGACCCAGTACTTC.

The chain employs TRBV7-6 and TRBJ2-6; a possible D gene is TRBD1 (5 bases). Trimming took off 0 bases at V and 2 bases at J, with 14 bases between the two ends. The CDR3 runs to 18 residues. CDR1 SGHVS and CDR2 FNYEAQ come from the germline V gene. The CDR3 DNA follows: TGTGCCAGCAGCTTAGCAGATCAGGGATTTCCTGGGGCCAACGTCCTGACTTTC. As protein: CASSLADQGFPGANVLTF.

This chain uses TRBV2 with TRBJ1-1; the match to TRBD1 covers 9 bases. This CDR3 contains 14 residues. Germline-derived CDR1 and CDR2 are SNHLY and FYNNEI. Trimming at V came to 6 bases and at J to 9 bases, leaving 11 bases not matched to a gene. The CDR3 here is CASSAGQGISKAFF. The CDR3 DNA follows: TGTGCCAGCAGCGCGGGACAGGGAATCTCCAAAGCTTTCTTT. Full variable domain (rest looked up from reference TRBV2 and TRBJ1-1): EPEVTQTPSHQVTQMGQEVILRCVPISNHLYFYWYRQILGQKVEFLVSFYNNEISEKSEIFDDQFSVERPDGSNFTLKIRSTKLEDSAMYFCASSAGQGISKAFFGQGTRLTVV.

The V and J genes are TRBV27 and TRBJ1-6; D is undetermined. V lost 5 bases and J lost 0, with 14 bases in between. The CDR3 runs 17 residues. Germline values: CDR1 MNHEY, CDR2 SMNVEV (reference sequence). CDR3 sequence (DNA): TGTGCCAGCAGTGTCCGGACGGGAAGCTCCTATAATTCACCCCTCCACTTT. Translation: CASSVRTGSSYNSPLHF.

The J gene is TRBJ2-1, the V gene TRBV9; TRBD2 matches 8 bases. The germline V gene has CDR1 SGDLS and CDR2 YYNGEE. The CDR3 consists of 15 residues. V lost 3 bases, J lost 6 bases, and 8 bases stayed unmatched. The CDR3 is CASSAGGAGGNEQFF. CDR3 sequence (DNA): TGTGCCAGCAGCGCCGGGGGGGCAGGCGGCAATGAGCAGTTCTTC.

The V call is TRBV6-5, the J call TRBJ2-7; a possible D gene is TRBD1 (5 bases). This CDR3 has 15 residues. The germline CDR1 and CDR2 sequences are MNHEY and SVGAGI. V shed 4 bases and J shed 7 bases, with 20 bases lying between them. The CDR3 DNA follows: TGTGCCAGCAGTTTACGACCACAGGCCAACCTGGAGCAGTACTTC. It is translated as CASSLRPQANLEQYF.

V and J are TRBV24-1 and TRBJ2-5, with 9 bases fitting TRBD2. CDR1 is KGHDR and CDR2 is SFDVKD in the germline V gene. Trimming cost V 7 bases and J 2 bases; bases outside gene matches: 4. The CDR3 is made up of 14 amino acids. This chain's CDR3 is CATRNSGGQETQYF. DNA of the CDR3: TGTGCCACCAGGAATAGCGGGGGACAAGAGACCCAGTACTTC.

This chain links TRBV9 with TRBJ2-1; TRBD1 matches at 7 bases. The germline CDR1 and CDR2 sequences are SGDLS and YYNGEE. V shed 3 bases and J 6 bases; nucleotides not matched to a gene: 6. This CDR3 has 14 amino acids. In DNA, the CDR3 is TGTGCCAGCAGCGGACAGGGTCCGGGCAATGAGCAGTTCTTC. It is translated as CASSGQGPGNEQFF.

This clone was counted at least ten times. The chain combines TRBV6-5 with TRBJ1-2, with D perhaps matching TRBD1 (6 bases). Germline V gene sequence: CDR1 MNHEY, CDR2 SVGAGI. V was trimmed by 6 bases and J by 4 bases, leaving 12 bases between them. The CDR3 has 13 amino acids. The CDR3 nucleotides read TGTGCCAGCAGAGCAGGGGTGAGCTATGGCTACACCTTC. Protein sequence: CASRAGVSYGYTF.

This chain joins TRBV6-5 and TRBJ2-7; D possibly corresponds to TRBD1 (5 bases). The CDR3 length is 12 residues. V gave up 8 bases and J gave up 4 bases, with 12 bases separating them. Germline V gives CDR1 MNHEY, CDR2 SVGAGI. CDR3 sequence reads: CASRTQVYEQYF. CDR3 sequence (DNA): TGTGCCAGCCGGACACAGGTATACGAGCAGTACTTC.

V usage is TRBV7-9 and J usage is TRBJ2-5; TRBD1 agrees at 7 bases. The CDR3 has 16 amino acids. The junction had 9 bases not matched to a gene; V was cut back by 0 bases and J by 5 bases. CDR1 SEHNR and CDR2 FQNEAQ come from the germline V gene (reference sequence). CDR3 bases: TGTGCCAGCAGCTTAGCCTCCGGGGCAGGGGGTGAGACCCAGTACTTC. This encodes CASSLASGAGGETQYF.

This clone was counted a few times. The V and J genes are TRBV7-7 and TRBJ1-4; 8 nucleotides align to TRBD1. This CDR3 is built from 14 residues. Per the germline V gene, CDR1 is SSHAT and CDR2 is FNYEAQ (reference sequence). Unmatched junction bases numbered 6, after V lost 5 bases and J lost 7 bases. The CDR3 spells CASSPQGAGEKLFF. DNA for the CDR3: TGTGCCAGCAGCCCGCAGGGGGCAGGTGAAAAACTGTTTTTT.

The CDR3 loop reads CASSLPVYGYTF. CDR3 sequence (DNA): TGTGCCAGCAGCCTCCCGGTCTATGGCTACACCTTC. The chain joins TRBV9 to TRBJ1-2; no firm D call. Germline V lookup: CDR1 SGDLS, CDR2 YYNGEE. The CDR3 is 12 residues long. Trimming took 4 bases from V and 4 from J, leaving 8 bases between them. The full variable domain, rest sourced from reference TRBV9 and TRBJ1-2, is DSGVTQTPKHLITATGQRVTLRCSPRSGDLSVYWYQQSLDQGLQFLIQYYNGEERAKGNILERFSAQQFPDLHSELNLSSLELGDSALYFCASSLPVYGYTFGSGTRLTVV.

The V and J genes are TRBV6-5 and TRBJ1-1; maybe TRBD1 (5 bases). Trimming removed 3 bases from V and 4 bases from J, with 12 bases in between. Germline CDR1 MNHEY, CDR2 SVGAGI. This CDR3 comprises 14 residues. CDR3 DNA: TGTGCCAGCAGTTATAGCGGGGGTAGCACTGAAGCTTTCTTT. Its protein product is CASSYSGGSTEAFF.

DNA for the CDR3: TGTGCCAGCAGGGGGACTGCCTACAATGAGCAGTTCTTC. Amino acid sequence: CASRGTAYNEQFF. The genes are TRBV6-5 and TRBJ2-1, with D possibly TRBD2 on 6 matching bases. The V and J ends lost 6 bases and 2 bases respectively, with 8 bases between them. CDR3 length: 13 residues. From germline, CDR1 is MNHEY and CDR2 SVGAGI.

The J gene is TRBJ2-2, the V gene TRBV9; TRBD2 might be the D (6 bases). The V end was cut by 3 bases, the J end by 0 bases, with 24 bases between. The CDR3 spans 20 residues. Germline CDR1 SGDLS, CDR2 YYNGEE. DNA of the CDR3: TGTGCCAGCAGCGCGACTAGTATAGCCCAACACTTTGCGAACACCGGGGAGCTGTTTTTT. Amino acids: CASSATSIAQHFANTGELFF.

V and J are TRBV28 and TRBJ2-4; tentatively, D is TRBD2 (6 bases). The ends were cut back, 2 bases at V and 8 bases at J, with 13 bases in the middle. The CDR3 extends over 14 amino acids. Germline lookup yields CDR1 MDHEN and CDR2 SYDVKM. The CDR3 region is CASSLGAGKYIQYF. CDR3 coding DNA: TGTGCCAGCAGTTTAGGGGCGGGAAAGTACATTCAGTACTTC.

This clone has at least ten counts. The V and J genes are TRBV6-1 and TRBJ1-5; 7 bases align to TRBD1. Unmatched junction bases numbered 6, after V lost 1 base and J lost 6 bases. The CDR3 is 15 amino acids. Germline lookup yields CDR1 MNHNS and CDR2 SASEGT. In DNA, the CDR3 is TGTGCCAGCAGTGAAGGACAGGGTGAAGGTCAGCCCCAGCATTTT. Protein: CASSEGQGEGQPQHF.